The rows below give T cell receptor beta chains drawn from one sample of a study of cytomegalovirus exposure and HLA in healthy donors. The repertoire was sequenced with immunoSEQ multiplex PCR; TCRdb's copy has only in-frame clones and lacks some. In the table there are about 100,000 clones, 65% to 85% of which are singletons. The specimen sequenced was PBMCs. These TCRs come from a woman between 40 and 55 years old in good health and CMV-seronegative. Each CDR3 is given without its conserved first and last residue. Fields, in order: V gene, J gene, CDR3 protein.

V: TRBV7-8
J: TRBJ1-1
CDR3: ASSLRVAGDNTEAF

V: TRBV5-4
J: TRBJ2-7
CDR3: ASSATGDEQY

V: TRBV28
J: TRBJ2-1
CDR3: ASSSTSTGGRYNEQF

V: TRBV6-1
J: TRBJ2-7
CDR3: ASSEFSGSTYEQY

V: TRBV7-9
J: .
CDR3: ASSPEGLAYEQY

V: TRBV11-1
J: TRBJ2-7
CDR3: ASSPGTGGEQY

V: TRBV19
J: TRBJ2-7
CDR3: ASSIPGGTYEQY

V: TRBV2
J: TRBJ2-7
CDR3: ASSAGVQDEQY

V: TRBV2
J: TRBJ2-5
CDR3: ASSESQTQY

V: TRBV7-3
J: TRBJ2-5
CDR3: ASSLGQGLETQY

V: TRBV6-1
J: TRBJ2-7
CDR3: ASSDPGGRSEQY

V: TRBV6-5
J: TRBJ2-5
CDR3: ASSLSGGETQY

V: TRBV2
J: TRBJ2-7
CDR3: ASSDPDTYEQY

V: TRBV30
J: TRBJ2-2
CDR3: AWGMGQGNTGELF

V: TRBV11-1
J: TRBJ1-4
CDR3: ASSLVPPSLV

V: TRBV4-3
J: TRBJ2-2
CDR3: ASSPTDTSTGELF

V: TRBV6-5
J: TRBJ2-7
CDR3: ASSYSMQGTYEQY

V: TRBV14
J: TRBJ1-1
CDR3: ASSPYRVSTEAF

V: TRBV28
J: TRBJ1-2
CDR3: ASFQANYGYT

V: TRBV28
J: TRBJ1-2
CDR3: ASSPPLDRNGYT

V: TRBV28
J: TRBJ2-1
CDR3: ASSLHNEQF

V: TRBV5-1
J: TRBJ2-5
CDR3: ASSSGVRETQY

V: TRBV5-6
J: TRBJ1-2
CDR3: ASSPGGQIYGYT

V: TRBV12-5
J: TRBJ2-1
CDR3: ASGLVLEAGGAHEQF

V: TRBV6-1
J: TRBJ2-7
CDR3: ASSEIWGAEQY

V: TRBV19
J: TRBJ2-7
CDR3: ASRDRDRGYEQY

V: TRBV6-1
J: .
CDR3: ASSEYGEGRTYEQY

V: TRBV6-5
J: TRBJ1-1
CDR3: ASSYKGHDTEAF

V: TRBV4-3
J: TRBJ1-3
CDR3: ASSEGQGRSGNTIY

V: TRBV20-1
J: TRBJ2-5
CDR3: SARDGQGQH

V: TRBV9
J: TRBJ2-2
CDR3: ASSVDASGLWGGELF

V: TRBV10-3
J: .
CDR3: ATRSITSEQY

V: TRBV5-1
J: TRBJ2-7
CDR3: ASSLEHEQY

V: TRBV30
J: TRBJ2-7
CDR3: AWSRQPGREQY

V: TRBV9
J: TRBJ2-7
CDR3: ASSAGTGPYEQY

V: TRBV7-2
J: TRBJ2-5
CDR3: ASSPDRNKETQY

V: TRBV29-1
J: TRBJ2-7
CDR3: SVAMGGAGVDEQY

V: TRBV14
J: TRBJ1-6
CDR3: ASSHSFSPLH

V: TRBV23-1
J: TRBJ2-5
CDR3: ARPFGRVGMTSGAQETQY

V: TRBV19
J: TRBJ2-2
CDR3: ASSTSGELF

V: TRBV6-1
J: TRBJ1-2
CDR3: ASSEWPERTYGYT

V: TRBV9
J: TRBJ1-5
CDR3: ASSVTSPGTASNQPQH

V: TRBV6-6
J: TRBJ2-2
CDR3: APGGGSGTGELF

V: TRBV7-2
J: TRBJ2-7
CDR3: ASSLTGTYDEQY

V: TRBV6-6
J: TRBJ2-7
CDR3: ASSGTGQEDEQY

V: TRBV29-1
J: TRBJ2-1
CDR3: SVPWRQALYNEQF

V: TRBV18
J: TRBJ1-4
CDR3: ASSFDRGEKLF

V: TRBV5-1
J: TRBJ2-3
CDR3: ASSSHQTSGARADTQY

V: TRBV4-2
J: TRBJ2-7
CDR3: ASSQAGTSGGPSYEQY

V: TRBV19
J: TRBJ1-4
CDR3: ASSSPGGAGNEKLF

V: TRBV5-1
J: TRBJ2-1
CDR3: ASSSGETEQF

V: TRBV13
J: TRBJ2-1
CDR3: ASSLYTVRGEQF

V: TRBV4-1
J: TRBJ1-1
CDR3: ASSQDPQGMNTEAF

V: TRBV6-5
J: TRBJ1-5
CDR3: ASSQGHPSNQPQH

V: TRBV7-9
J: TRBJ2-3
CDR3: ASSLGTHSSTDTQY

V: TRBV5-1
J: TRBJ2-7
CDR3: ASSLELAGGYEQY

V: TRBV19
J: TRBJ1-2
CDR3: ASRRGQGAYGYT

V: TRBV28
J: TRBJ1-3
CDR3: ASLEAGQSGNTIY

V: TRBV6-4
J: TRBJ2-1
CDR3: ASARGLNNEQF